The entry below gives a single TCR beta chain sequence along with its context. Its antigen is not identified. This CDR3 contains 14 residues. CDR1 is SEHNR and CDR2 is FQNEAQ in the germline V gene (reference sequence). This entry is derived from a study of shared clonotypes between healthy human individuals. Study-wide background: Three plates were used per donor for CD4 naive, three for CD4 memory, two for CD8 naive and one for CD8 memory.

The authors ran the assay at deep level. The genomic DNA of each subset was split evenly across several immunoSEQ plates. Method: immunoSEQ multiplex PCR; TCRdb's copy keeps in-frame clones and lacks some. This table holds 400,000 to 600,000 clones, 90% to 96% found once. General study findings and limits: The four-donor shared clonotypes exceeded non-shared clonotypes in generation probability, with non-shared ones scoring lower.

The receptor's source is a woman younger than 45 in good health. The sample taken for sequencing was naive CD4+ T cells sorted from blood. Subset defined: CD45RA+ positively selected. The genes are TRBV7-9 and TRBJ2-5; the D is unclear. The assigned J gene may be wrong: the sequence end matches TRBJ2-7 better. CDR3 bases: TGTGCCAGCAGCTATGGGAAATGGGTGTACGAGCAGTACTTC. This encodes CASSYGKWVYEQYF.